The 5 T cell receptor beta chains presented below share a single source sample, sequenced in a study of HIV-infected patients and healthy controls. TCRdb passed the 5' RACE reads through MiXCR, listing each CDR3 protein once. The table lists roughly 68,000 distinct CDR3 sequences, roughly a fifth of them singletons. The sequenced material came from CD4+ T cells from blood. These receptors all come from a human donor in good health.

The gene calls are TRBV29-1 and TRBJ1-1; 12 bases line up with TRBD1. Germline loops: CDR1 SQVTM, CDR2 ANQGSEA. Germline trimming cut 4 bases from V and 5 bases from J; bases unmatched to any gene: 8. CDR3 length: 15 amino acids. CDR3 residues: CSVVGGQGAETEAFF. In nucleotides, the CDR3 is TGCAGCGTTGTGGGGGGACAGGGGGCCGAGACTGAAGCTTTCTTT.

The chain uses TRBV18 and TRBJ1-5; D possibly corresponds to TRBD1 (5 bases). The V and J ends lost 4 bases and 3 bases respectively, with 10 bases between them. Germline V CDR1 and CDR2: KGHSH, LQKENI. The CDR3 is 14 residues long. The chain's CDR3 is CASSLDSTNQPQHF. CDR3 sequence (DNA): TGTGCCAGCTCACTTGACAGTACCAATCAGCCCCAGCATTTT.

This clonotype was detected ten times or more. This chain joins TRBV12-5 and TRBJ2-1; tentative D call: TRBD2 (5 bases). Germline V CDR1 and CDR2: LGHNT, FRNRAP. V lost 2 bases and J 0 bases, leaving 11 bases between the germline ends. CDR3 length: 16 amino acids. The CDR3 coding sequence is TGTGCTAGTGGTTTGATTGGCGGAGGCTCCTACAATGAGCAGTTCTTC. Translated, it gives CASGLIGGGSYNEQFF. The full variable domain, completed using reference TRBV12-5 and TRBJ2-1, is DARVTQTPRHKVTEMGQEVTMRCQPILGHNTVFWYRQTMMQGLELLAYFRNRAPLDDSGMPKDRFSAEMPDATLATLKIQPSEPRDSAVYFCASGLIGGGSYNEQFFGPGTRLTVL.

This clonotype was seen ten or more times. The genes are TRBV6-1 and TRBJ2-3, with 10 bases lining up with TRBD2. Trimming cost V 4 bases and J 6 bases; bases outside gene matches: 7. Germline CDR1 is MNHNS and CDR2 is SASEGT. The CDR3 extends over 15 amino acids. The DNA for the CDR3 is TGTGCCAGCAGTGTCGGGACTAGCGATGGGGATACGCAGTATTTT. The encoded protein is CASSVGTSDGDTQYF.

Many counts were recorded for this clonotype. The chain combines TRBV27 with TRBJ1-5; D is perhaps TRBD1 (5 bases). Trimming took 0 bases from V and 7 from J, leaving 10 bases between them. CDR1 and CDR2 (germline): MNHEY, SMNVEV (reference sequence). CDR3 length: 14 amino acids. CDR3 sequence: CASSLSRGSQPQHF. The DNA for the CDR3 is TGTGCCAGCAGTTTATCGAGGGGTAGCCAGCCCCAGCATTTT.